Listed here is a single T cell receptor (beta chain). Its specificity is not known. The sample is drawn from a study of T cell responses to AZD1222 COVID-19 vaccine. The CDR3 has 13 amino acids. Per germline, CDR1 MNHEY and CDR2 SVGAGI. V was trimmed by 6 bases and J by 10 bases, leaving 16 bases between them. Study-wide points: Of spike-specific TCRs, nearly half reportedly target regions left unmutated in variants. Mostly white British, mostly female donors; authors suggested clonal diversity may be underestimated.

Assay: immunoSEQ multiplex PCR; the TCRdb copy retains only in-frame clones and omits some. The sample carries about 100,000 clones, around 94% recorded once. This specimen consisted of peripheral blood, obtained on day 0 of AZD1222 vaccination. The genes are TRBV6-5 and TRBJ2-1, with D perhaps TRBD2 (6 bases). This sequence was found in an adult in good health. CDR3 protein: CASRNGRGMEQFF. CDR3 DNA: TGTGCCAGCAGGAATGGACGCGGGATGGAGCAGTTCTTC.